The next 13 T cell receptor beta chains were all read from a single sample in a study of T-cell reconstitution after alpha-beta-depleted transplantation in children. Preparing the TCRbeta library involved the use of unique molecular identifiers. Via MiXCR, TCRdb re-called the PCR reads, giving one row per CDR3 protein. The table has roughly 170,000 distinct CDR3 sequences, 6% to 7% seen once. Here the sequenced sample was PBMCs from the stem cell graft donor, taken from the stem cell graft. The receptor source for this set is a human donor who donated a stem cell graft to a child with Wiskott-Aldrich syndrome.

This clonotype was seen ten or more times. CDR3 protein: CASSGMGAGVYNEQFF. The CDR3 coding sequence is TGCGCCAGCAGCGGAATGGGGGCAGGGGTTTACAATGAGCAGTTCTTC. This chain joins TRBV5-1 and TRBJ2-1; TRBD1 might be the D (6 bases). The CDR3 runs to 16 residues. Trimming stripped 4 bases from V and 4 bases from J, with 18 bases between. Germline CDR1 and CDR2: SGHRS and YFSETQ.

This clonotype has a count of ten or more. CDR3 region: CASSLGGVSTDTQYF. CDR3 in DNA: TGTGCCAGCAGTTTAGGTGGGGTCAGCACAGATACGCAGTATTTT. The J gene is TRBJ2-3, the V gene TRBV12-3 or TRBV12-4, with D hard to call. V was clipped by 1 base and J by 0 bases, with 8 bases between them. The CDR3 sequence is 15 residues long.

The rearrangement uses TRBV7-2 and TRBJ2-7; 8 bases match TRBD2. This CDR3 spans 15 amino acids. With V trimmed by 5 bases and J by 2 bases, 8 bases remained unmatched. CDR1 is SGHTA, CDR2 FQGNSA, per germline. The CDR3 region has the DNA TGTGCCAGCAGCCCCAAGGGACTAGTTGCCTACGAGCAGTACTTC. Its translation is CASSPKGLVAYEQYF.

This clonotype was seen a handful of times. The chain has TRBV18 and TRBJ2-6; tentatively, D is TRBD2 (5 bases). V was trimmed by 3 bases and J by 0 bases, leaving 15 bases between them. Germline-derived CDR1 and CDR2 are KGHSH and LQKENI. CDR3 length: 18 residues. The CDR3 DNA reads as TGTGCCAGCTCACCCCGGACTTCACCATTCTCTGGGGCCAACGTCCTGACTTTC. Residues: CASSPRTSPFSGANVLTF.

This chain uses TRBV7-2 with TRBJ2-3; no reliable D call. V shed 6 bases and J shed 6 bases, with 22 bases lying between them. Germline CDR1 SGHTA, CDR2 FQGNSA. This CDR3 has 16 residues. The chain's CDR3 is CASSLDRRSARDTQYF. For the CDR3, the DNA is TGTGCCAGCAGTCTAGACCGTCGTTCGGCACGGGATACGCAGTATTTT.

This clonotype has ten or more counts. The chain couples TRBV20-1 to TRBJ2-7, with D hard to call. The CDR3 runs 15 residues. The germline gives CDR1 DFQATT, CDR2 SNEGSKA (reference sequence). V lost 0 bases and J 0 bases, leaving 12 bases between the germline ends. The CDR3 DNA reads TGCAGTGCTAGAGATCATACGCGGAGCTCCTACGAGCAGTACTTC. This codes for CSARDHTRSSYEQYF.

This chain joins TRBV3-1 and TRBJ2-5; D gene ambiguous. Germline loops: CDR1 LGHDT, CDR2 YNNKEL (reference sequence). This CDR3 is 15 amino acids long. V dropped 2 bases and J dropped 5 bases, with 15 bases sitting between them. CDR3 sequence: CASSQNPTPGETQYF. CDR3 sequence (DNA): TGTGCCAGCAGCCAAAACCCTACCCCCGGGGAGACCCAGTACTTC.

This rearrangement joins TRBV6-5 to TRBJ1-2; D perhaps matches TRBD1 (6 bases). Germline V gene sequence: CDR1 MNHEY, CDR2 SVGAGI. The CDR3 loop spans 14 amino acids. Trimming removed 2 bases at V and 8 bases at J, with 15 bases between. DNA of the CDR3: TGTGCCAGCAGTTACGGGATAACAGGGCGCGGCTACACCTTC. Its translation: CASSYGITGRGYTF.

Ten or more counts support this clonotype. V gene TRBV5-1 combines with J gene TRBJ2-2; D not certain. The ends were cut back, 5 bases at V and 9 bases at J, with 11 bases in the middle. CDR1 and CDR2 (germline): SGHRS, YFSETQ. The CDR3 extends over 12 amino acids. This chain's CDR3 is CASRPTDRELFF. The DNA of the CDR3 is TGCGCCAGCAGGCCGACTGACCGGGAGCTGTTTTTT.

Only a few counts were recorded for this clonotype. V usage is TRBV25-1 and J usage is TRBJ2-5, with D maybe TRBD2 (7 bases). This CDR3 region has 16 residues. V shed 5 bases and J shed 9 bases, with 25 bases lying between them. Germline CDR1 MGHDK, CDR2 SYGVNS. The CDR3 here is CASSSRKGRGPKAQYF. CDR3 sequence (DNA): TGTGCCAGCAGTTCGCGCAAAGGGCGGGGGCCCAAGGCCCAGTACTTC.

CDR3 amino acids: CSAAGRLGNQPQHF. In nucleotides, the CDR3 is TGCAGTGCTGCAGGGAGACTGGGGAATCAGCCCCAGCATTTT. The genes are TRBV20-1 and TRBJ1-5; possibly TRBD1 for D (5 bases). Looked up from germline, CDR1 is DFQATT and CDR2 is SNEGSKA (reference sequence). The V end lost 5 bases, the J end lost 4 bases, and 15 bases lay between the germline ends. There are 14 residues in the CDR3.

In this sample, this clonotype turned up many times. The chain links TRBV7-6 to TRBJ2-1, with no clear D. This CDR3 has 16 amino acids. Between the trimmed V and J ends, which lost 1 base and 0 bases, there was a span of 10 bases. Germline V gene data show CDR1 as SGHVS and CDR2 as FNYEAQ. As DNA, the CDR3 is TGTGCCAGCAGCTTAGACCGGGTCCCCTCCTACAATGAGCAGTTCTTC. This codes for CASSLDRVPSYNEQFF.

This clonotype was observed a few times. This rearrangement joins TRBV9 to TRBJ2-1, with D possibly TRBD2 on 6 matching bases. Germline lookup yields CDR1 SGDLS and CDR2 YYNGEE. Trimming took 7 bases from V and 0 from J, leaving 17 bases between them. This CDR3 has 16 residues. CDR3 DNA sequence: TGTGCCAGCGCCCCCCGAGGCGGGACCTCCTACAATGAGCAGTTCTTC. Its translation: CASAPRGGTSYNEQFF.